The source of this T cell receptor (beta chain) is a study of a mutant IDH1 vaccine in newly diagnosed glioma. As for the study in general: Sex distribution of treated patients was about 62% male and roughly 40% female; mean age was around 40 years. Every participant had undergone radiotherapy, temozolomide, or both before, and most underwent both.

The assay was immunoSEQ multiplex PCR, and TCRdb's table has in-frame clones only and misses some. The sample carries around 92,000 clones, around 90% recorded once. Study outcomes and limitations: Immune responses induced by vaccination arose in 93.3% of the patients.

The time point is: baseline, week 1 (first vaccination visit). Treatment indicated: pre-vaccination baseline after standard-of-care therapy. Donors had new WHO grade 3 or 4 IDH1-mutant, ATRX-lost astrocytomas. V was trimmed by 2 bases and J by 9 bases, leaving 14 bases between them. Germline V gives CDR1 ENHRY, CDR2 SYGVKD. CDR3 length: 13 amino acids. About this clone: Its antigen is not known.

The input for sequencing was PBMCs, taken from a glioma patient treated with radiotherapy, temozolomide or both. The sequence was collected from a woman aged 45-60 years with glioma. The chain is built from TRBV10-3 and TRBJ2-7; the D gene could be TRBD1 or TRBD2 (5 bases each). CDR3 amino acids: CAISEPGHRAQYF. In DNA, the CDR3 is TGTGCCATCAGTGAGCCGGGGCACCGAGCGCAGTACTTC.